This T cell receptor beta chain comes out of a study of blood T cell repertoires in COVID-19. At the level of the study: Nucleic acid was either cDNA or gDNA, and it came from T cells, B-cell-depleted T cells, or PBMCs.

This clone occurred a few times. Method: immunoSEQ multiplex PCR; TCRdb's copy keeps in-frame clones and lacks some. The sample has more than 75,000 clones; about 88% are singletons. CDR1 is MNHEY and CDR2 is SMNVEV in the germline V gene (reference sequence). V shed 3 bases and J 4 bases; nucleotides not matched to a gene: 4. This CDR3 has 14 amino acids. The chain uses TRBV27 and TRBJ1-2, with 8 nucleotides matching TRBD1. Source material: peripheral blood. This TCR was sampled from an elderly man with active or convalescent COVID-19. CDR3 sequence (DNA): TGTGCCAGCAGTTTCACGGGACAGGCCTATGGCTACACCTTC. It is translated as CASSFTGQAYGYTF.